These T cell receptor beta chains were read from a single sample in a study of CD8 T cells in ankylosing spondylitis. TCRdb ran MiXCR on the 5' RACE reads and lists one entry per CDR3 protein. The sample shows some 300,000 distinct CDR3 sequences, less than 25% of them seen only once. The specimen sequenced was blood, either unsorted or a sorted T cell fraction (not recorded which). Every receptor here comes from a female donor with ankylosing spondylitis or in good health (not recorded which). Both conserved end residues are part of each CDR3. Each record gives: V gene, CDR3 length, J gene, clone size, D gene, CDR3 DNA, CDR3 protein. The D gene is left open where the match is weak. The listing skips clone size in some rows; elsewhere it reads once, few, many or a size class.

>TRBV30|16|TRBJ2-1|few|TRBD2
TGTGCCTCCCGAGGTCGAGGGCTAGCGGGATTAAATGAGCAGTTCTTC
CASRGRGLAGLNEQFF
>TRBV4-3|15|TRBJ2-1|.|TRBD1
TGCGCCAGCAGCCTGACAGGGGGCGGGAACAATGAGCAGTTCTTC
CASSLTGGGNNEQFF
>TRBV20-1|15|TRBJ2-5|.|TRBD2
TGCAGTGCTAGAGTAAGCGGGAGGCCTTATTTGGCCCAGTACTTC
CSARVSGRPYLAQYF
>TRBV23-1|15|TRBJ2-5|.|.
TGCGCCAGCAGTCAATTAAGACGGTACCAAGAGACCCAGTACTTC
CASSQLRRYQETQYF
>TRBV12-3/TRBV12-4|14|TRBJ2-1|few|TRBD2
TGTGCCAGCAGTCTCTCTAGCGGGCGTAATGAGCAGTTCTTC
CASSLSSGRNEQFF
>TRBV11-3|14|TRBJ2-5|few|TRBD1
TGTGCCAGCAGCTGGGACAGGAACCAAGAGACCCAGTACTTC
CASSWDRNQETQYF
>TRBV20-1|13|TRBJ2-7|.|TRBD2
TGCAGTGCTAGAGGAGGGCGGGAGTACGAGCAGTACTTC
CSARGGREYEQYF
>TRBV20-1|16|TRBJ1-4|.|TRBD1
TGCAGTGCTAGAGATGGATCGACAGGGTCGACTGAAAAACTGTTTTTT
CSARDGSTGSTEKLFF
>TRBV28|13|TRBJ1-1|.|TRBD1
TGTGCCAGCAGTCCTCCGGGACAGCCTGAAGCTTTCTTT
CASSPPGQPEAFF
>TRBV7-9|16|TRBJ1-3|many|.
TGTGCCAGCAGCTTTCTACAGGGCCGCTCTGGAAACACCATATATTTT
CASSFLQGRSGNTIYF
>TRBV20-1|14|TRBJ2-1|few|TRBD2
TGCAGTGCAAAAACCAAGTACTCGGGAGGTTGGCAGTTCTTC
CSAKTKYSGGWQFF
>TRBV6-2/TRBV6-3|20|TRBJ2-6|.|TRBD1
TGTGCCAGCAGTCGCCCAGGAATAGACGGGACAGGGAACGGGGCCAACGTCCTGACTTTC
CASSRPGIDGTGNGANVLTF
>TRBV19|13|TRBJ1-5|.|.
TGTGCCAGTAGTTTTCTCGGAGATCAGCCCCAGCATTTT
CASSFLGDQPQHF
>TRBV21-1|15|TRBJ2-7|few|.
TGTGCCAGCAGGACTTTCCTAGCGGGAAGCTACGAGCAGTACTTC
CASRTFLAGSYEQYF
>TRBV29-1|11|TRBJ1-2|few|.
TGCAGCGCCCTGGGCAGGGCGGGCTACACCTTC
CSALGRAGYTF
>TRBV5-5|12|TRBJ2-3|.|.
TGTGCCAGCAGCTCAGCAGAAGATACGCAGTATTTT
CASSSAEDTQYF
>TRBV7-3|14|TRBJ1-2|.|TRBD1
TGTGCCAGCAGCTTAATGGCGGCAGGGGGAGGCTACACCTTC
CASSLMAAGGGYTF
>TRBV11-2|17|TRBJ1-1|many|.
TGTGCCAGCAGCTTAGAGGGGGGGTTCGGGGTAAGCACTGAAGCTTTCTTT
CASSLEGGFGVSTEAFF
>TRBV20-1|12|TRBJ2-5|few|.
TGCAGTGTCTCGAGGAGGGAAGAGACCCAGTACTTC
CSVSRREETQYF
>TRBV5-6|19|TRBJ2-1|few|TRBD1
TGTGCCAGCAGCACAGATCGGGGACAGGAAGGAGCCTCCTACAATGAGCAGTTCTTC
CASSTDRGQEGASYNEQFF
>TRBV3-1|11|TRBJ2-1|.|.
TGTGCCAGCAGCCAAGAGTATGAGCAGTTCTTC
CASSQEYEQFF
>TRBV6-6|13|TRBJ2-5|.|TRBD1
TGTGCCAGCAGTTATAGACAGGGAGAGACCCAGTACTTC
CASSYRQGETQYF
>TRBV28|12|TRBJ1-2|.|.
TGTGCCAGCATCTCGGGGTCCTATGGCTACACCTTC
CASISGSYGYTF
>TRBV20-1|12|TRBJ2-4|.|.
TGCAGTGCTAGCGGGCCCTTGAACATTCAGTACTTC
CSASGPLNIQYF
>TRBV12-3/TRBV12-4|14|TRBJ1-1|many|.
TGTGCCACCCTCCCGCCAGGGATAGGGACTGAAGCTTTCTTT
CATLPPGIGTEAFF
>TRBV20-1|13|TRBJ2-4|few|.
TGCAGTGCTAAGGCGGGAGCCAAAAACATTCAGTACTTC
CSAKAGAKNIQYF
>TRBV10-3|18|TRBJ2-7|many|TRBD2
TGTGCCATCAGTGAGTCGAAGTACGGGGCGGGAGTATCCTACGAGCAGTACTTC
CAISESKYGAGVSYEQYF